Each of the 2 T cell receptor beta chains below was sequenced from the same sample in a study of blood T cell repertoires in COVID-19. Measured with immunoSEQ multiplex PCR; TCRdb has only the in-frame clones, and not every one. The sample has approximately 350,000 clones, approximately 86% seen once. The sample was peripheral blood. Receptor source: an older woman with COVID-19, enrolled during active disease.

This clone was seen only a few times. The chain employs TRBV2 and TRBJ1-4, with 7 nucleotides matching TRBD1. CDR1 SNHLY and CDR2 FYNNEI come from the germline V gene. The CDR3 contains 15 residues. With 6 bases clipped from V and 7 bases from J, the junction kept 11 bases outside the gene matches. The DNA of the CDR3 is TGTGCCAGCAGCCGAGGAGGGGGCGGGGCTGAAAAACTGTTTTTT. Amino acids: CASSRGGGGAEKLFF.

CDR3 amino acids: CASSQGPNEQYF. DNA of the CDR3: TGCGCCAGCAGCCAAGGGCCGAACGAGCAGTACTTC. This rearrangement joins TRBV4-1 to TRBJ2-7; unclear D gene. The CDR3 totals 12 residues. Germline V gives CDR1 MGHRA, CDR2 YSYEKL. With 1 base removed from V and 5 bases from J, the gap between germline ends came to 6 bases.